These T cell receptor beta chains were read from a single sample in a study of blood T cells in healthy people across ages. TCRdb re-called the 5' RACE reads through MiXCR, storing one row per CDR3 protein. The sample shows approximately 680,000 distinct CDR3 sequences, 32% of them seen only once. The sample was blood. The receptor set was obtained from a woman older than 75 in good health. The CDR3 runs from the conserved cysteine through the conserved F or W. Each record gives: CDR3 protein, CDR3 DNA, clone size, D gene, J gene, V gene. The D gene is left open where the match is weak. The size field is filled for only some rows; it gives once, few, many or a size class.

CDR3aa: CASIQGTELTGELFF
CDR3nt: TGTGCCAGCATTCAGGGGACGGAGCTGACCGGGGAGCTGTTTTTT
abundance: few
d_gene: .
j_gene: TRBJ2-2
v_gene: TRBV6-2/TRBV6-3

CDR3aa: CASSLERTPIIQYF
CDR3nt: TGTGCCAGCAGCTTAGAAAGGACTCCGATCATTCAGTACTTC
abundance: .
d_gene: .
j_gene: TRBJ2-4
v_gene: TRBV7-2

CDR3aa: CASRLAGGTNNEQFF
CDR3nt: TGTGCCAGCAGGTTAGCGGGGGGCACCAACAATGAGCAGTTCTTC
abundance: .
d_gene: TRBD2
j_gene: TRBJ2-1
v_gene: TRBV7-2

CDR3aa: CASSFRKPQETQYF
CDR3nt: TGTGCCAGCAGTTTTAGAAAGCCCCAAGAGACCCAGTACTTC
abundance: few
d_gene: .
j_gene: TRBJ2-5
v_gene: TRBV12-3/TRBV12-4

CDR3aa: CASSEGLAGVLPDTQYF
CDR3nt: TGTGCCAGCAGTGAAGGACTAGCGGGGGTCCTCCCAGATACGCAGTATTTT
abundance: .
d_gene: TRBD2
j_gene: TRBJ2-3
v_gene: TRBV6-1

CDR3aa: CASSVGPNSAYRGYEQYF
CDR3nt: TGTGCCAGCAGCGTAGGCCCAAACTCGGCCTACCGAGGCTACGAGCAGTACTTC
abundance: many
d_gene: .
j_gene: TRBJ2-7
v_gene: TRBV9

CDR3aa: CASSISSSEGNEQFF
CDR3nt: TGTGCCAGCAGCATATCTTCGTCAGAGGGGAATGAGCAGTTCTTC
abundance: few
d_gene: .
j_gene: TRBJ2-1
v_gene: TRBV9

CDR3aa: CASSLGGEGSNEQYF
CDR3nt: TGTGCCAGCAGCTTAGGAGGGGAGGGATCCAATGAGCAGTACTTC
abundance: .
d_gene: TRBD2
j_gene: TRBJ2-5
v_gene: TRBV7-2

CDR3aa: CASRNLMGEQFF
CDR3nt: TGTGCCAGCAGAAATCTAATGGGCGAGCAGTTCTTC
abundance: .
d_gene: .
j_gene: TRBJ2-1
v_gene: TRBV12-3/TRBV12-4

CDR3aa: CASSAGLAGANTGELLF
CDR3nt: TGTGCCAGCAGTGCGGGACTAGCGGGTGCGAACACCGGGGAGCTGTTGTTT
abundance: .
d_gene: TRBD2
j_gene: TRBJ2-2
v_gene: TRBV6-1

CDR3aa: CASRNRDLANYGYTF
CDR3nt: TGTGCCAGCAGGAACCGGGACCTAGCTAACTATGGCTACACCTTC
abundance: few
d_gene: .
j_gene: TRBJ1-2
v_gene: TRBV6-2/TRBV6-3

CDR3aa: CASSLEGAVSGKQYF
CDR3nt: TGTGCCAGCAGCTTAGAGGGGGCGGTTAGCGGGAAGCAGTACTTC
abundance: few
d_gene: .
j_gene: TRBJ2-7
v_gene: TRBV11-1

CDR3aa: CSAMSMVENIQYF
CDR3nt: TGCAGTGCTATGTCGATGGTGGAAAACATTCAGTACTTC
abundance: once
d_gene: .
j_gene: TRBJ2-4
v_gene: TRBV20-1

CDR3aa: CAWSVGQKETQYF
CDR3nt: TGTGCCTGGAGTGTCGGACAGAAAGAGACCCAGTACTTC
abundance: many
d_gene: .
j_gene: TRBJ2-5
v_gene: TRBV30

CDR3aa: CASSVAGGQGIDTQYF
CDR3nt: TGTGCCAGCAGCGTTGCGGGGGGACAGGGGATCGATACGCAGTATTTT
abundance: many
d_gene: TRBD1
j_gene: TRBJ2-3
v_gene: TRBV9

CDR3aa: CASSEARGRGQYNEQFF
CDR3nt: TGTGCCAGCAGTGAAGCACGGGGCAGGGGTCAATACAATGAGCAGTTCTTC
abundance: many
d_gene: .
j_gene: TRBJ2-1
v_gene: TRBV2

CDR3aa: CASSRLRGSSSSSTEAFF
CDR3nt: TGTGCCAGCAGCCGGCTCCGGGGATCCAGTTCGTCTAGCACTGAAGCTTTCTTT
abundance: .
d_gene: .
j_gene: TRBJ1-1
v_gene: TRBV7-9

CDR3aa: CASSQSAYSEQFF
CDR3nt: TGTGCCAGCAGCCAGTCCGCCTACAGTGAGCAGTTCTTC
abundance: .
d_gene: .
j_gene: TRBJ2-1
v_gene: TRBV7-6

CDR3aa: CASSLQASGTDTQYF
CDR3nt: TGTGCCAGCAGCTTACAGGCTAGCGGCACAGATACGCAGTATTTT
abundance: many
d_gene: .
j_gene: TRBJ2-3
v_gene: TRBV7-2

CDR3aa: CAISESGGLAGTQYF
CDR3nt: TGTGCCATCAGTGAGTCTGGGGGACTAGCGGGGACGCAGTATTTT
abundance: .
d_gene: TRBD2
j_gene: TRBJ2-3
v_gene: TRBV10-3

CDR3aa: CASREQSGLAEAFF
CDR3nt: TGTGCCAGCAGGGAACAGAGCGGGTTGGCTGAAGCTTTCTTT
abundance: .
d_gene: .
j_gene: TRBJ1-1
v_gene: TRBV2

CDR3aa: CASSEKRGGGRHEQFF
CDR3nt: TGTGCCAGCAGTGAGAAGCGGGGGGGCGGTCGCCATGAGCAGTTCTTC
abundance: many
d_gene: TRBD2
j_gene: TRBJ2-1
v_gene: TRBV2

CDR3aa: CASSWTSLARGRDTQYF
CDR3nt: TGCGCCAGCAGCTGGACCTCTCTCGCGAGGGGGCGAGATACGCAGTATTTT
abundance: many
d_gene: TRBD1
j_gene: TRBJ2-3
v_gene: TRBV5-1

CDR3aa: CAWGPSFRGRNSPLHF
CDR3nt: TGTGCCTGGGGTCCCTCCTTCAGGGGCCGGAATTCACCCCTCCACTTT
abundance: .
d_gene: .
j_gene: TRBJ1-6
v_gene: TRBV30

CDR3aa: CSPTSFQAFF
CDR3nt: TGCAGTCCGACCTCGTTTCAAGCTTTCTTT
abundance: .
d_gene: .
j_gene: TRBJ1-1
v_gene: TRBV20-1

CDR3aa: CAWTGGGGTDTQYF
CDR3nt: TGTGCCTGGACAGGGGGAGGGGGCACAGATACGCAGTATTTT
abundance: .
d_gene: .
j_gene: TRBJ2-3
v_gene: TRBV30

CDR3aa: CASSLDGPAGANVLTF
CDR3nt: TGTGCCAGCAGCTTAGATGGGCCCGCTGGGGCCAACGTCCTGACTTTC
abundance: many
d_gene: .
j_gene: TRBJ2-6
v_gene: TRBV11-2

CDR3aa: CASSPNAGGPYNEQFF
CDR3nt: TGCGCCAGCAGCCCGAACGCGGGGGGCCCCTACAATGAGCAGTTCTTC
abundance: many
d_gene: TRBD2
j_gene: TRBJ2-1
v_gene: TRBV5-1